Described below is a single T cell receptor (beta chain) sequence and its context. The antigen remains unidentified. This sample is part of a study of CXCR3-negative and CXCR3-positive naive CD8 T cells. Study findings and constraints: Naive cells positive for CXCR3 carried more hydrophobic TRB CDR3s than CXCR3-negative ones. Within a donor, both naive subsets shared TRBV-TRBJ usage, unlike memory cells.

CDR1 is LNHDA and CDR2 is SQIVND in the germline V gene (reference sequence). The CDR3 covers 13 residues. Carrying UMI labels, the TRB cDNA libraries were prepared through 5' RACE. After re-calling the 5' RACE reads, TCRdb lists one entry per CDR3 protein, DNA absent. Listed are thousands of distinct CDR3 sequences; more than 1.5% falls within the top ten. The sample was naive CXCR3+ CD8+ T cells from blood. Specified subset: CD45RO-CCR7+CD27+CD95- naive CD8+ T cells expressing CXCR3 (TNR3+). The TCR originated in a human donor in good health. Some clones in this sample may be carry-over from other donors' samples. This chain connects TRBV19 to TRBJ2-1. The CDR3: CASSITGYNEQFF.